These T cell receptor beta chains were read from a single sample in a study of CD8 T cells in Susac syndrome. MiXCR, run by TCRdb on the immunoSEQ multiplex PCR reads, gives a single entry per CDR3 protein. The sample holds about 300,000 distinct CDR3 sequences, 85% seen once. The sequenced sample was CD8+ T cells from PBMCs. Receptor source: a human donor with multiple sclerosis. Both conserved end residues are part of each CDR3. Fields, in order: V gene, J gene, CDR3 protein.

V: TRBV25-1; J: TRBJ1-4; CDR3: CASSELEGRGLTNEKLFF
V: TRBV28; J: TRBJ2-5; CDR3: CASRKGRFLETQYF
V: TRBV27; J: TRBJ1-5; CDR3: CASRGGQGQGQTQPQHF
V: TRBV5-6; J: TRBJ2-3; CDR3: CASSLVQVSTDTQYF
V: TRBV7-9; J: TRBJ1-1; CDR3: CASRLDSLNTEAFF
V: TRBV12-3/TRBV12-4; J: TRBJ1-2; CDR3: CASSLSSILYGYTF
V: TRBV27; J: TRBJ1-1; CDR3: CASSLGTGTEAFF
V: TRBV6-2/TRBV6-3; J: TRBJ2-2; CDR3: CASSTWLPNTGELFF
V: TRBV11-3; J: TRBJ2-1; CDR3: CASSSGQGIHNEQFF
V: TRBV7-4; J: TRBJ1-2; CDR3: CASSSRRFGYTF
V: TRBV6-5; J: TRBJ1-1; CDR3: CASSRTGPNTEAFF
V: TRBV28; J: TRBJ2-7; CDR3: CASSFHRQGRYEQYF
V: TRBV27; J: TRBJ2-5; CDR3: CASGFRQQETQYF
V: TRBV4-1; J: TRBJ2-7; CDR3: CASSQGQGLMSGYEQYF
V: TRBV9; J: TRBJ2-2; CDR3: CASSVDRSGELFF
V: TRBV6-6; J: TRBJ2-2; CDR3: CASSKDRAELFF
V: TRBV27; J: TRBJ1-2; CDR3: CASSLTGVNVDGYTF
V: TRBV20-1; J: TRBJ2-5; CDR3: CSARDSIPRQGVWETQYF
V: TRBV4-3; J: TRBJ2-1; CDR3: CASSQDHREIYNEQFF
V: TRBV20-1; J: TRBJ2-1; CDR3: CSARTSGRRVYNEQFF
V: TRBV27; J: TRBJ1-2; CDR3: CASSLEGVSNYGYTF
V: TRBV19; J: TRBJ1-1; CDR3: CASRDPQEGRTEAFF
V: TRBV10-2; J: TRBJ2-1; CDR3: CASSEIGREGNEQFF
V: TRBV2; J: TRBJ1-2; CDR3: CASSEYPPYGYTF
V: TRBV2; J: TRBJ2-4; CDR3: CASVTGANIQYF
V: TRBV24-1; J: TRBJ2-3; CDR3: CATSDDPGQGFTDTQYF
V: TRBV7-6; J: TRBJ1-2; CDR3: CASSGLTGGEEYTF
V: TRBV7-9; J: TRBJ1-1; CDR3: CASSLEKGGEDTEAFF
V: TRBV28; J: TRBJ2-3; CDR3: CASSAEGQLLTDTQYF
V: TRBV28; J: TRBJ1-5; CDR3: CASSLRDSWEDQPQHF
V: TRBV4-3; J: TRBJ2-1; CDR3: CASSPTGLAFYNEQFF
V: TRBV2; J: TRBJ2-2; CDR3: CASSDLVNTGELFF
V: TRBV11-2; J: TRBJ2-1; CDR3: CASSLRASGSSYNEQFF
V: TRBV11-2; J: TRBJ2-3; CDR3: CASSSRTGTDTDTQYF
V: TRBV30; J: TRBJ2-2; CDR3: CAWSLGSGTGELFF
V: TRBV29-1; J: TRBJ1-2; CDR3: CSVEEGGNYGYTF
V: TRBV11-2; J: TRBJ2-3; CDR3: CASSTGLAVTDTQYF
V: TRBV11-2; J: TRBJ1-1; CDR3: CASSLEYDLMTPRGGTEAFF
V: TRBV27; J: TRBJ2-7; CDR3: CASSPGTSGAYEQYF
V: TRBV6-4; J: TRBJ2-2; CDR3: CASSDSGGSTATGELFF
V: TRBV27; J: TRBJ2-1; CDR3: CASLPLGGFYNEQFF
V: TRBV11-2; J: TRBJ2-6; CDR3: CASSLVGPRDRGPGANVLTF
V: TRBV7-9; J: TRBJ2-1; CDR3: CASSSTGGGEQFF
V: TRBV6-1; J: TRBJ2-1; CDR3: CASTPTSGQSSYNEQFF
V: TRBV9; J: TRBJ2-1; CDR3: CASGDSLSYNEQFF
V: TRBV11-2; J: TRBJ2-1; CDR3: CASSLDLTGGRDEQFF
V: TRBV20-1; J: TRBJ1-2; CDR3: CSARDGREGYGYTF
V: TRBV15; J: TRBJ2-1; CDR3: CATSLDRGPHNEQFF
V: TRBV30; J: TRBJ2-1; CDR3: CAWSVWGEQFF
V: TRBV12-3/TRBV12-4; J: TRBJ2-7; CDR3: CASSYWAHEQYF
V: TRBV20-1; J: TRBJ1-1; CDR3: CSALTGVDTEAFF
V: TRBV28; J: TRBJ2-1; CDR3: CASTIYGEAATEQFF
V: TRBV14; J: TRBJ2-2; CDR3: CASSQGLLNTGELFF
V: TRBV28; J: TRBJ2-2; CDR3: CASSFRIGLDTGELFF
V: TRBV4-3; J: TRBJ1-1; CDR3: CASSQDRAPPQAFF
V: TRBV5-8; J: TRBJ2-5; CDR3: CASSLEVGSPEPQYF
V: TRBV27; J: TRBJ1-2; CDR3: CASSFRNLVDYTF
V: TRBV28; J: TRBJ2-7; CDR3: CASESGTGGLDYEQYF